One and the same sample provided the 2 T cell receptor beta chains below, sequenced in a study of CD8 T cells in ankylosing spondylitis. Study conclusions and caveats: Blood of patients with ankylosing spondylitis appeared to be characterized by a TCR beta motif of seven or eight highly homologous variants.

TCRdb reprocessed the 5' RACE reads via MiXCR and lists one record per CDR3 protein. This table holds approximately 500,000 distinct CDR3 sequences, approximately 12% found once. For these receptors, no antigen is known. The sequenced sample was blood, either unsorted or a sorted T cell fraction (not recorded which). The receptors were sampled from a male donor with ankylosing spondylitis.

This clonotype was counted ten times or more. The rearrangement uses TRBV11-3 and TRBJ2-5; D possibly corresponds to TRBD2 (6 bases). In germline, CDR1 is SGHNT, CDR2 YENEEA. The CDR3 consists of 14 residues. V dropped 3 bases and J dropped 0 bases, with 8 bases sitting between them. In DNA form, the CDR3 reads TGTGCCAGCAGCTTGACTAGGGACCAAGAGACCCAGTACTTC. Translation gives CASSLTRDQETQYF.

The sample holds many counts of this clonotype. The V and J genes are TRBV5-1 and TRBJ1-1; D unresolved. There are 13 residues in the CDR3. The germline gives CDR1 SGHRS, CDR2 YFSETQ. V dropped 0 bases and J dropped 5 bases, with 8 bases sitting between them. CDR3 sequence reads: CASSLVGRTEAFF. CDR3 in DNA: TGCGCCAGCAGCTTGGTCGGCAGGACTGAAGCTTTCTTT.